This entry concerns a single TCR beta chain. This record comes from a study of regulatory and conventional T cells in RAG deficiency. TCRdb keeps only in-frame clones here, not all; method: immunoSEQ multiplex PCR. The sample has tens of thousands of clones, 80% to 90% seen once; the top ten hold 4.5% to 5.5%. The V and J ends lost 2 bases and 3 bases respectively, with 8 bases between them. This CDR3 has 13 amino acids. Germline values: CDR1 MNHEY, CDR2 SVGAGI. These data were also filed under a second study, of regulatory T cells. This second study notes: The PCR used 52 TRBV and 13 TRBJ primers.

Sequencing was performed on CD8+ T cells sorted from blood. The TCR sequence derives from a human donor in good health. The rearrangement joins TRBV6-5 to TRBJ2-7, with D unclear. This chain's CDR3 is CASSYGPSYEQYF. The CDR3 nucleotides are TGTGCCAGCAGTTACGGGCCAAGCTACGAGCAGTACTTC.